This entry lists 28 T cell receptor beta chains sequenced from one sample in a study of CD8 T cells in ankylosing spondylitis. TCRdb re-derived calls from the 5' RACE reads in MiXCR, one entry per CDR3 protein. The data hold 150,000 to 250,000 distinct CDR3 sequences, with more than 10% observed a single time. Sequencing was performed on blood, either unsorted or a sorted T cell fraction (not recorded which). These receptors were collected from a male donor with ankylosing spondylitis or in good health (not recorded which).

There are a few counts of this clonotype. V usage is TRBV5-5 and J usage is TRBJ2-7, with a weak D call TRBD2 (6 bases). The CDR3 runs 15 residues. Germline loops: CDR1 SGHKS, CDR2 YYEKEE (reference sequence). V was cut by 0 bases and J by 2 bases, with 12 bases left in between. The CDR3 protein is CASSLVLAAAYEQYF. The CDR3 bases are TGTGCCAGCAGCTTGGTATTAGCGGCCGCCTACGAGCAGTACTTC.

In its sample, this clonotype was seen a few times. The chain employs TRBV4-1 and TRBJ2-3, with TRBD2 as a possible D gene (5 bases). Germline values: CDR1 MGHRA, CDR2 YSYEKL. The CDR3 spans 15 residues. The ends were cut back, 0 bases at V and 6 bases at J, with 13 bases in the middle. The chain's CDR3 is CASSQEEGPRDTQYF. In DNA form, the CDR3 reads TGCGCCAGCAGCCAAGAAGAGGGCCCCAGGGATACGCAGTATTTT.

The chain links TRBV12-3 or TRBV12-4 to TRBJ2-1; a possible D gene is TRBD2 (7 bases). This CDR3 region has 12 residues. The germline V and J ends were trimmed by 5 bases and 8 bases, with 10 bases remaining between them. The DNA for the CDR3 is TGTGCCAGCAGTGGGGGGGGCCATGAGCAGTTCTTC. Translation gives CASSGGGHEQFF.

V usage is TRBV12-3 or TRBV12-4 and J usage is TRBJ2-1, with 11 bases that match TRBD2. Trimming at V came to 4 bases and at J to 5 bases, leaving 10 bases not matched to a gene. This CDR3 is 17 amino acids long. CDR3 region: CASSSRGGTSGHNEQFF. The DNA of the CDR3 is TGTGCCAGCAGTTCCCGGGGTGGGACTAGCGGACACAATGAGCAGTTCTTC.

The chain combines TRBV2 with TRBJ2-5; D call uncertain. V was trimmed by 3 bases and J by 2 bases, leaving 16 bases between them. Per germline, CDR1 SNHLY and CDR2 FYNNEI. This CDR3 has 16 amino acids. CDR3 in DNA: TGTGCCAGCAGTGAGGAGCGTACCTCTGTACAAGAGACCCAGTACTTC. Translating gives CASSEERTSVQETQYF.

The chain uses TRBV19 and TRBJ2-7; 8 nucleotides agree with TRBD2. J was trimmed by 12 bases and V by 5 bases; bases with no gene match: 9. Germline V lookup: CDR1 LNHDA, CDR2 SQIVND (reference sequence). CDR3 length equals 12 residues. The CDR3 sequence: CASSPREGSRYF. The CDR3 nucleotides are TGTGCCAGTAGTCCCCGGGAGGGGTCACGGTACTTC. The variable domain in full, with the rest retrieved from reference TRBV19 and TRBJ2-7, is DGGITQSPKYLFRKEGQNVTLSCEQNLNHDAMYWYRQDPGQGLRLIYYSQIVNDFQKGDIAEGYSVSREKKESFPLTVTSAQKNPTAFYLCASSPREGSRYFGPGTRLTVT.

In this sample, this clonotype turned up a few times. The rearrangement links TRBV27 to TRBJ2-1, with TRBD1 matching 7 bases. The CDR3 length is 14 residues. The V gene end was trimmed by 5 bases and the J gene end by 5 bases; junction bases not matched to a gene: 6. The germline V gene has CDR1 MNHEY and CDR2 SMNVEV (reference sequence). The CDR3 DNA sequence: TGTGCCAGCAGTATGACAGGGTCCCACAATGAGCAGTTCTTC. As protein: CASSMTGSHNEQFF.

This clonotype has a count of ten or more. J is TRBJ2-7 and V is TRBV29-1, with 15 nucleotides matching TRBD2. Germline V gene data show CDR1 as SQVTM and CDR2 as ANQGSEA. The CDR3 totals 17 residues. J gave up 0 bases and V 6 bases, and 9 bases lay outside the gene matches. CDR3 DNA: TGCAGCGTGGGGGGACTAGCGGGAGGTCCCCTCTCCTACGAGCAGTACTTC. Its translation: CSVGGLAGGPLSYEQYF.

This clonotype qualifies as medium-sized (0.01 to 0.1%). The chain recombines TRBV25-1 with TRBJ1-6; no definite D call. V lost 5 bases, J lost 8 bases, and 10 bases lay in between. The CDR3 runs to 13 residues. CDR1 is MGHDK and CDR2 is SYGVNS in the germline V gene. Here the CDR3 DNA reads TGTGCCAGCAGTCCATCCGGGGATTCACCCCTCCACTTT. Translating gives CASSPSGDSPLHF.

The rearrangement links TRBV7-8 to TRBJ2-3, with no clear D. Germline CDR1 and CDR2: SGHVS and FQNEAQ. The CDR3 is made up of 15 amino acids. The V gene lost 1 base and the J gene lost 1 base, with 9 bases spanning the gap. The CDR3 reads CASSLEAARTDTQYF. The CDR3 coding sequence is TGTGCCAGCAGCTTAGAGGCGGCTCGCACAGATACGCAGTATTTT.

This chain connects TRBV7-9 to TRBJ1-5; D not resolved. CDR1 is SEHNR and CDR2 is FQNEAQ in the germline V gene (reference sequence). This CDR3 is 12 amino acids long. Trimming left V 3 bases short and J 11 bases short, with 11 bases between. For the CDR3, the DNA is TGTGCCAGCAGCTTGGTGGGTGGGGCCCAGCATTTT. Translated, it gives CASSLVGGAQHF.

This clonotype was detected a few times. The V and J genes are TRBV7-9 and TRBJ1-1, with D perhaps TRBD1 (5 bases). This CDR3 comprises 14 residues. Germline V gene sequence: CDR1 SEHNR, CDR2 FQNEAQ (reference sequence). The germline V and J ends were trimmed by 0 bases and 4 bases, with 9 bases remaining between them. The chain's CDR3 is CASSLALGGTEAFF. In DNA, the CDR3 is TGTGCCAGCAGCTTAGCGCTGGGGGGCACTGAAGCTTTCTTT. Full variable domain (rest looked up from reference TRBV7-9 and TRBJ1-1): DTGVSQNPRHKITKRGQNVTFRCDPISEHNRLYWYRQTLGQGPEFLTYFQNEAQLEKSRLLSDRFSAERPKGSFSTLEIQRTEQGDSAMYLCASSLALGGTEAFFGQGTRLTVV.

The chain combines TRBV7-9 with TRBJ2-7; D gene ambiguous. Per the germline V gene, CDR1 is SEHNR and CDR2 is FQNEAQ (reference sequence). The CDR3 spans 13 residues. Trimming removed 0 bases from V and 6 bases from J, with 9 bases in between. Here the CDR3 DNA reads TGTGCCAGCAGCTTAGCTCCGCCCAGCGAGCAGTACTTC. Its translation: CASSLAPPSEQYF. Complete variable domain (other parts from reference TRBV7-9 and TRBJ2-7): DTGVSQNPRHKITKRGQNVTFRCDPISEHNRLYWYRQTLGQGPEFLTYFQNEAQLEKSRLLSDRFSAERPKGSFSTLEIQRTEQGDSAMYLCASSLAPPSEQYFGPGTRLTVT.

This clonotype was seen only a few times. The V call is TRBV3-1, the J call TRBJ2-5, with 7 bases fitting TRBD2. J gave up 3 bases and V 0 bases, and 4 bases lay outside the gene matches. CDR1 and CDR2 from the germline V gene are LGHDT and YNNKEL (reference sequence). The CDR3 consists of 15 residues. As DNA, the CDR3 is TGTGCCAGCAGCCAAGATCCACTAGCGAAAGAGACCCAGTACTTC. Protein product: CASSQDPLAKETQYF.

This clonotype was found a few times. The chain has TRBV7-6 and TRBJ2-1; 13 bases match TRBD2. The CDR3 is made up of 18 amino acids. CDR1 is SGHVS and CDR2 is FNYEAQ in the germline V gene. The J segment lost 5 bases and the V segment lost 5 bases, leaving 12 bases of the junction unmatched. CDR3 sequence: CASSRSWTSGSRDNEQFF. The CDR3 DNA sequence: TGTGCCAGCAGCCGATCCTGGACTAGCGGGAGTAGGGACAATGAGCAGTTCTTC.

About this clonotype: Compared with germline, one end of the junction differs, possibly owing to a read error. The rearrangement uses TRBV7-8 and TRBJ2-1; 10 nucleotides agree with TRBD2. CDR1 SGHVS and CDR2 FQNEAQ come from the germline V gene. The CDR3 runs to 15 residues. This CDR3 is CASSRTSGFYNGQFF. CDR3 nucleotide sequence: TGTGCCAGCAGTCGGACTAGCGGCTTCTACAATGGGCAGTTCTTC.

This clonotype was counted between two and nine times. This CDR3 is CASSLRGAGVGAFF. CDR3 DNA: TGTGCCAGCAGCTTAAGGGGAGCCGGGGTAGGAGCTTTCTTT. The rearrangement links TRBV7-9 to TRBJ1-1; D is perhaps TRBD1 (5 bases). This CDR3 contains 14 residues. Per germline, CDR1 SEHNR and CDR2 FQNEAQ (reference sequence). V was clipped by 2 bases and J by 10 bases, with 17 bases between them.

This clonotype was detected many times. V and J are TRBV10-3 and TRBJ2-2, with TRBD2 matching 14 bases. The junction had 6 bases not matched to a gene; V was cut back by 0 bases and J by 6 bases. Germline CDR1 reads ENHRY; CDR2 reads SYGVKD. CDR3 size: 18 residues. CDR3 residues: CAISESMGLAGVSGELFF. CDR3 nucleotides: TGTGCCATCAGTGAGTCGATGGGACTAGCGGGAGTTTCCGGGGAGCTGTTTTTT.

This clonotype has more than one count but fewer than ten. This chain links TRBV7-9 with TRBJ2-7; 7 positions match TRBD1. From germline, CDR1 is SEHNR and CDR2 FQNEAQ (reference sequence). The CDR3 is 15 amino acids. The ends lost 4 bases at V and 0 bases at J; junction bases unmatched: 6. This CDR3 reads CASSSPGQSSYEQYF. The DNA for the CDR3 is TGTGCCAGCAGCTCGCCGGGACAGAGCTCCTACGAGCAGTACTTC.

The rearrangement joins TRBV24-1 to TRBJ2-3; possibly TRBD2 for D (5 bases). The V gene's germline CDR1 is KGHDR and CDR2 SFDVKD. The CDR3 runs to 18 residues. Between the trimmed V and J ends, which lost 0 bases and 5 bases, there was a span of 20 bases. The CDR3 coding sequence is TGTGCCACCAGTGATTTGCCGGACTTCCCGCCCTTAAAAGATACGCAGTATTTT. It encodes CATSDLPDFPPLKDTQYF.

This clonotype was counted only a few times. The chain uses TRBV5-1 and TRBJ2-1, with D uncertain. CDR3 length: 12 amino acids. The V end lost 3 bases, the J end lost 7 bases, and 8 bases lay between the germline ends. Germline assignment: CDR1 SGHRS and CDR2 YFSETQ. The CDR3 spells CASSSSENEQFF. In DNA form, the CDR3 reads TGCGCCAGCAGCTCGTCGGAGAATGAGCAGTTCTTC.

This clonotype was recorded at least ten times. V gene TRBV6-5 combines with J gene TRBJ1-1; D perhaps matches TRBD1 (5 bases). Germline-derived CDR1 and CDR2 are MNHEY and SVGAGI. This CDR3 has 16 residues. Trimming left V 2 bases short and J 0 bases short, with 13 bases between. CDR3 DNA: TGTGCCAGCAGTTACCTCAAGGGGTTCATGAACACTGAAGCTTTCTTT. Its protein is CASSYLKGFMNTEAFF.

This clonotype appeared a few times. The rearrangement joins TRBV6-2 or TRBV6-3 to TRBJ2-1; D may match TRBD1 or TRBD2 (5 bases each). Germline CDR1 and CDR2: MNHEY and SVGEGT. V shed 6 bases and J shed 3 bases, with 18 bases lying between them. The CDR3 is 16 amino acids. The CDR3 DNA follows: TGTGCCAGCAGAAACGGGATTGACAGTTTCTACAATGAGCAGTTCTTC. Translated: CASRNGIDSFYNEQFF.

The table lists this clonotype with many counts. The DNA for the CDR3 is TGCAGCGTTGAAGACACTTACTATGGCTACACCTTC. Protein sequence: CSVEDTYYGYTF. The chain has TRBV29-1 and TRBJ1-2; D not resolved. The CDR3 covers 12 residues. CDR1 and CDR2 (germline): SQVTM, ANQGSEA. The V end lost 0 bases, the J end lost 3 bases, and 5 bases lay between the germline ends.

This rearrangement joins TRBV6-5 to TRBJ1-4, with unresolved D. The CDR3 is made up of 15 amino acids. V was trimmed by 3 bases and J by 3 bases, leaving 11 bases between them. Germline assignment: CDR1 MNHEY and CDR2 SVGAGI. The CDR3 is CASSYRVPSNEKLFF. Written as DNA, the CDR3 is TGTGCCAGCAGTTATCGGGTGCCGTCTAATGAAAAACTGTTTTTT.

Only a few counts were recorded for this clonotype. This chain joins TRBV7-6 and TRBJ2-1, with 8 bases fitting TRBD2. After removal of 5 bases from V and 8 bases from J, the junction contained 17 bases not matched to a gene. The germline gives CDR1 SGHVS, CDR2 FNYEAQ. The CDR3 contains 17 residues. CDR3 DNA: TGTGCCAGCAGCCCCTACGGGGGGGAAGAAGGGGAAGATGAGCAGTTCTTC. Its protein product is CASSPYGGEEGEDEQFF. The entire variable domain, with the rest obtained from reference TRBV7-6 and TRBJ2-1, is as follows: GAGVSQSPRYKVTKRGQDVALRCDPISGHVSLYWYRQALGQGPEFLTYFNYEAQQDKSGLPNDRFSAERPEGSISTLTIQRTEQRDSAMYRCASSPYGGEEGEDEQFFGPGTRLTVL.

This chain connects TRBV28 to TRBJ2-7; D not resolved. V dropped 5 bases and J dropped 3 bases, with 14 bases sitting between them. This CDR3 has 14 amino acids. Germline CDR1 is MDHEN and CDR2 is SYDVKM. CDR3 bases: TGTGCCAGCAGTCGGGCCTCCGGGCTCTACGAGCAGTACTTC. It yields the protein CASSRASGLYEQYF.

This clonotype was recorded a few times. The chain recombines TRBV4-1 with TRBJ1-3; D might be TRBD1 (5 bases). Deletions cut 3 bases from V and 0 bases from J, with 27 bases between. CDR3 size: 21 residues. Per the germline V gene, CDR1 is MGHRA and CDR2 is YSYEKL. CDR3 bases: TGCGCCAGCAGCCAGATCCATCCCGGGACGGTAAGCGTCCTCTCTGGAAACACCATATATTTT. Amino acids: CASSQIHPGTVSVLSGNTIYF.